This T cell receptor (beta chain) was recovered during a study of blood T cell repertoires in COVID-19. TCRdb's copy holds only in-frame clones and misses some; the assay was immunoSEQ multiplex PCR. Of about 240,000 clones listed, about four fifths are singletons. The germline V gene has CDR1 SGHTA and CDR2 FQGTGA. The V and J ends lost 4 bases and 5 bases respectively, with 9 bases between them. The CDR3 runs to 13 residues. Sample: peripheral blood. The chain combines TRBV7-3 with TRBJ2-1; D is uncertain. The clonotype comes from a woman of 80 years or more with acute or convalescent COVID-19. CDR3 sequence: CASSSISDNEQFF. CDR3 DNA sequence: TGTGCCAGCAGCTCGATCAGTGACAATGAGCAGTTCTTC.